This T cell receptor beta chain was profiled in a study of human T cells and chemical hapten exposure. This clonotype was detected many times. What it binds is not known. The germline CDR1 and CDR2 sequences are MDHEN and SYDVKM. Losses at the gene ends were 1 base for V and 0 bases for J; bases not matched to a gene: 2. This CDR3 contains 17 residues. Using its own MiXCR run on the RACE reads, TCRdb lists one record per CDR3 protein. This table holds roughly 250,000 distinct CDR3 sequences, approximately 8.4% found once. Overall study results and limits: TCRs whose frequency exceeded 1 in 1000 remained the same following DPC sensitization.

Time point: pre-sensitization, week 0. Treatment denoted: therapeutic diphenylcyclopropenone sensitization with weekly scalp DPC. Blood draws came first, before each patch test. The chain carries TRBV28 and TRBJ1-4; 10 bases agree with TRBD1. This clonotype originated in a woman between 35 and 50 years old with alopecia areata. Some clones in this sample may be carry-over from other donors' samples. The sequences come from whole blood, collected in connection with sensitization to the hapten diphenylcyclopropenone (DPC). CDR3 sequence (DNA): TGTGCCAGCAGTTTATATGGACAGGGGGCAACTAATGAAAAACTGTTTTTT. Translating it yields CASSLYGQGATNEKLFF.